A selection of T cell receptor beta chains follows, all from one sample in a study of breast tumors, draining lymph nodes, adjacent tissues. TCRdb analysed the multiplex PCR reads with MiXCR anew, one entry per CDR3 protein. The repertoire has about 35,000 distinct CDR3 sequences, 35% to 40% of them found once; the top ten carry 11%. Sequenced input: breast tumor tissue. Receptor source: a female donor with breast cancer. Some clones in this sample may be carry-over from other donors' samples. CDR3s include the opening cysteine and the closing phenylalanine or tryptophan. D genes are given only for firm matches. Part of the rows lack a size; the others show once, few, many or a class for expanded clones.

v_gene	j_gene	abundance	d_gene	CDR3aa	CDR3nt
TRBV11-1	TRBJ2-7	NA	TRBD2	CASSLALAGAAYEQYF	TGTGCCAGCAGCTTAGCGCTAGCGGGAGCCGCCTACGAGCAGTACTTC
TRBV2	TRBJ2-1	NA	TRBD2	CASGAGGGYNEQFF	TGTGCCAGCGGAGCGGGAGGAGGCTACAATGAGCAGTTCTTC
TRBV6-5	TRBJ2-7	many	NA	CASSATEYSYEQYF	TGTGCCAGCAGCGCCACAGAGTACTCCTACGAGCAGTACTTC
TRBV6-2/TRBV6-3	TRBJ2-1	many	NA	CASSYSSPVGNEQFF	TGTGCCAGCAGTTACTCGAGCCCTGTTGGAAATGAGCAGTTCTTC
TRBV5-1	TRBJ2-5	NA	TRBD1	CASSPTGQGETQYF	TGCGCCAGCAGCCCCACTGGACAGGGGGAGACCCAGTACTTC
TRBV20-1	TRBJ1-1	NA	NA	CSANGPVNTEAFF	TGCAGTGCTAACGGGCCGGTGAACACTGAAGCTTTCTTT
TRBV7-9	TRBJ2-2	many	TRBD2	CASSSGTSNAGELFF	TGTGCCAGCAGCTCCGGGACTAGTAACGCCGGGGAGCTGTTTTTT
TRBV20-1	TRBJ2-7	many	TRBD2	CSAGRDDYEQYF	TGCAGTGCGGGGAGGGATGACTACGAGCAGTACTTC
TRBV4-1	TRBJ2-7	few	TRBD2	CASSQALAGEYEQYF	TGCGCCAGCAGCCAAGCACTAGCGGGAGAATACGAGCAGTACTTC
TRBV27	TRBJ2-7	NA	NA	CASSLAGAAYEQYF	TGTGCCAGCAGTTTAGCGGGCGCCGCCTACGAGCAGTACTTC
TRBV2	TRBJ2-3	NA	TRBD1	CASSLDRGGTDTQYF	TGTGCCAGCAGCCTAGACAGGGGGGGCACAGATACGCAGTATTTT
TRBV12-3/TRBV12-4	TRBJ1-4	many	NA	CASSFGGREKLFF	TGTGCCAGCAGTTTCGGCGGCAGGGAAAAACTGTTTTTT
TRBV20-1	TRBJ1-2	many	NA	CSARDWGGDYGYTF	TGCAGTGCTAGAGATTGGGGGGGCGACTATGGCTACACCTTC
TRBV19	TRBJ2-7	many	TRBD1	CASSVQGAGPYEQYF	TGTGCCAGTAGCGTCCAGGGGGCCGGTCCGTACGAGCAGTACTTC
TRBV20-1	TRBJ2-5	NA	NA	CSARAARAIQETQYF	TGCAGTGCTAGAGCGGCCAGGGCTATCCAAGAGACCCAGTACTTC
TRBV5-4	TRBJ2-1	many	TRBD1	CASSLSGQTYNEQFF	TGTGCCAGCAGCTTGTCGGGACAGACTTACAATGAGCAGTTCTTC
TRBV11-3	TRBJ2-7	NA	NA	CASSLGLGGEQYF	TGTGCCAGCAGCTTAGGGCTAGGGGGCGAGCAGTACTTC
TRBV7-2	TRBJ2-1	many	NA	CASSLGGGNSYNEQFF	TGTGCCAGCAGCTTAGGTGGAGGGAACTCCTACAATGAGCAGTTCTTC
TRBV7-8	TRBJ2-2	many	TRBD2	CASSLVTGTRNTGELFF	TGTGCCAGCAGCTTAGTGACGGGGACTAGAAACACCGGGGAGCTGTTTTTT
TRBV25-1	TRBJ2-3	many	NA	CASTRYGTDTQYF	TGTGCCAGCACCCGGTACGGGACAGATACGCAGTATTTT
TRBV9	TRBJ2-7	many	TRBD1	CASSRQGSYEQYF	TGTGCCAGCAGCCGACAGGGGTCCTACGAGCAGTACTTC
TRBV20-1	TRBJ2-3	many	NA	CSARSAQGVGTDTQYF	TGCAGTGCTAGATCCGCTCAGGGTGTAGGCACAGATACGCAGTATTTT
TRBV4-2	TRBJ1-4	many	NA	CASSVQGRDEKLFF	TGTGCCAGCAGCGTACAGGGTAGGGATGAAAAACTGTTTTTT
TRBV19	TRBJ2-3	NA	TRBD2	CASSWTSGTDTQYF	TGTGCCAGTAGCTGGACTAGCGGCACAGATACGCAGTATTTT
TRBV12-5	TRBJ2-1	many	TRBD1	CASGPDRANEQFF	TGTGCTAGTGGTCCGGACAGGGCCAATGAGCAGTTCTTC